The clone carrying this TCR beta chain occurred a few times. What it binds is unknown. This sample was taken from a study of OX40 agonist ivuxolimab in advanced cancers. Study-wide background: Subjects had a mean age of around 60 years, with a range of roughly 23 to 79; less than 90% were male.

Sequencing used immunoSEQ multiplex PCR; TCRdb keeps in-frame clones, though not all of them. The table has roughly 73,000 clones, roughly 80% seen once; the top ten hold approximately 1%. Germline CDR1 and CDR2: MDHEN and SYDVKM. This CDR3 spans 14 amino acids. J gave up 0 bases and V 6 bases, and 4 bases lay outside the gene matches. Study-level points and caveats: Part of the nonresponder group also had normalized T-cell clonal expansion that was low.

Sample: CD4+ or CD8+ T cells sorted from blood, taken in a trial of the OX40 agonist ivuxolimab. The rearrangement joins TRBV28 to TRBJ1-1; TRBD1 aligns across 7 bases. This clonotype originated in an adult with an advanced solid tumor such as melanoma, head and neck, liver or kidney cancer. The CDR3 region has the DNA TGTGCCAGCAGCTCCGGGACAGTGAACACTGAAGCTTTCTTT. Translated, it gives CASSSGTVNTEAFF.